The 22 T cell receptor beta chains presented below share a single source sample, sequenced in a study of shared clonotypes between healthy human individuals. Assay used: immunoSEQ multiplex PCR; TCRdb lists only in-frame clones, some missing. The profile covers approximately 97,000 clones, with roughly two thirds appearing a single time and more than 40% taken by the ten largest. The sequencing sample was made of memory CD8+ T cells sorted from blood. Subset denoted: CD45RO+ cells pooled with CCR7-negative TemRA cells. These receptors were collected from a man aged 30-40 years in good health.

This clone was detected ten times or more. This chain connects TRBV5-1 to TRBJ2-6, with D tentatively TRBD2 (5 bases). The V and J ends lost 8 bases and 4 bases respectively, with 7 bases between them. This CDR3 is built from 12 residues. Germline CDR1 and CDR2: SGHRS and YFSETQ. The DNA of the CDR3 is TGCGCCAGGAGGGCCGGGGCCAACGTCCTGACTTTC. This sequence encodes CARRAGANVLTF.

The CDR3 nucleotides are TGTGCCAGTAGTATAGTGGGCAGGGGTCCCCCAGATACGCAGTATTTT. Its protein product is CASSIVGRGPPDTQYF. The rearrangement links TRBV19 to TRBJ2-3; the D gene is possibly TRBD1 (6 bases). Germline lookup yields CDR1 LNHDA and CDR2 SQIVND (reference sequence). The CDR3 consists of 16 residues. V was trimmed by 1 base and J by 4 bases, leaving 15 bases between them.

In its sample, this clone was seen many times. This chain links TRBV6-4 with TRBJ2-6; TRBD2 matches at 8 bases. Germline CDR1 reads MRHNA; CDR2 reads SNTAGT. The V and J ends lost 4 bases and 2 bases, in that order; junction bases with no gene match: 4. This CDR3 is built from 16 residues. CDR3 sequence (DNA): TGTGCCAGCAGTGCCGGGGGGGGCGCTGGGGCCAACGTCCTGACTTTC. Translating it yields CASSAGGGAGANVLTF.

The chain is built from TRBV7-9 and TRBJ1-4; 10 nucleotides line up with TRBD1. V shed 6 bases and J 2 bases; nucleotides not matched to a gene: 9. The CDR3 length is 17 residues. CDR1 is SEHNR, CDR2 FQNEAQ, per germline (reference sequence). CDR3 amino acids: CASRRRDRGSTNEKLFF. The CDR3 DNA reads as TGTGCCAGCAGGCGGCGGGACAGGGGTTCGACTAATGAAAAACTGTTTTTT.

This chain joins TRBV5-6 and TRBJ2-3, with a tentative D call TRBD1 (5 bases). V was clipped by 4 bases and J by 2 bases, with 11 bases between them. Germline loops: CDR1 SGHDT, CDR2 YYEEEE. The CDR3 covers 14 residues. CDR3 nucleotide sequence: TGTGCCAGCAGCCATACGACAGACACAGATACGCAGTATTTT. Protein: CASSHTTDTDTQYF.

The chain combines TRBV5-1 with TRBJ2-3; no clear D. Germline V lookup: CDR1 SGHRS, CDR2 YFSETQ. Trimming pared 0 bases from V and 4 bases from J, leaving 9 bases between. The CDR3 has 14 amino acids. CDR3 nucleotide sequence: TGCGCCAGCAGCTTGGGGGGTTTCGCAGATACGCAGTATTTT. Protein: CASSLGGFADTQYF.

This clone was seen a few times. This rearrangement joins TRBV19 to TRBJ2-1; D gene unclear. Germline V lookup: CDR1 LNHDA, CDR2 SQIVND (reference sequence). The CDR3 loop spans 17 amino acids. The V gene lost 0 bases and the J gene lost 3 bases, with 15 bases spanning the gap. The CDR3 DNA reads as TGTGCCAGTAGTATAGACAGTGGTTCTCATCTCTACAATGAGCAGTTCTTC. It encodes CASSIDSGSHLYNEQFF.

This clone was observed many times. This CDR3 reads CASSKEGGTDTQYF. CDR3 coding DNA: TGTGCCAGCTCGAAGGAGGGAGGCACAGATACGCAGTATTTT. This chain uses TRBV25-1 with TRBJ2-3, with D maybe TRBD2 (6 bases). Germline CDR1 and CDR2: MGHDK and SYGVNS. The CDR3 has 14 residues. Trimming took off 8 bases at V and 1 base at J, with 13 bases between the two ends.

The V call is TRBV4-1, the J call TRBJ2-4; D remains unclear. Germline V gene lookup returns CDR1 MGHRA and CDR2 YSYEKL. The CDR3 loop spans 16 amino acids. V gave up 4 bases and J gave up 0 bases, with 13 bases separating them. The CDR3 loop is CASSRSKALAKNIQYF. DNA for the CDR3: TGCGCCAGCAGCCGGTCCAAGGCACTAGCCAAAAACATTCAGTACTTC.

This clone has ten or more counts. The rearrangement links TRBV25-1 to TRBJ1-4, with TRBD1 as a possible D gene (5 bases). Between the trimmed V and J ends, which lost 2 bases and 9 bases, there was a span of 13 bases. Germline V lookup: CDR1 MGHDK, CDR2 SYGVNS. CDR3 size: 14 residues. CDR3 in DNA: TGTGCCAGCAGTGAACCCGGGACGTTGAAAAAACTGTTTTTT. It encodes CASSEPGTLKKLFF.

The chain couples TRBV13 to TRBJ1-4; no reliable D call. Germline CDR1 PRHDT, CDR2 FYEKMQ (reference sequence). V lost 6 bases, J lost 1 base, and 21 bases lay in between. There are 18 residues in the CDR3. CDR3 protein: CASRYSAIKWETNEKLFF. In DNA form, the CDR3 reads TGTGCCAGCAGATATAGCGCAATCAAGTGGGAAACTAATGAAAAACTGTTTTTT.

This chain links TRBV23-1 with TRBJ2-3; 8 positions match TRBD1. TRBV23-1 is an ORF for which the function is uncertain. This CDR3 is 15 amino acids long. V shed 1 base, J shed 4 bases, and the junction held 4 bases outside the gene matches. Written as DNA, the CDR3 is TGCGCCAGCAGTCAATTAGCGACAGGGGCAGATACGCAGTATTTT. Its translation is CASSQLATGADTQYF.

The chain employs TRBV11-2 and TRBJ2-7; no clear D. V was cut by 1 base and J by 4 bases, with 17 bases left in between. Germline assignment: CDR1 SGHAT and CDR2 FQNNGV. There are 16 residues in the CDR3. CDR3 residues: CASSLGARGESYEQYF. As DNA, the CDR3 is TGTGCCAGCAGCTTAGGGGCGCGTGGAGAGAGTTACGAGCAGTACTTC.

The V gene is TRBV5-6, the J gene TRBJ2-1; D may match TRBD1 or TRBD2 (5 bases each). V lost 0 bases and J 5 bases, leaving 12 bases between the germline ends. The CDR3 is 15 residues long. From germline, CDR1 is SGHDT and CDR2 YYEEEE. CDR3 region: CASSLAGRFDNEQFF. CDR3 coding DNA: TGTGCCAGCAGCTTGGCGGGGCGATTCGACAATGAGCAGTTCTTC. The variable domain in full, completed from reference TRBV5-6 and TRBJ2-1, reads DAGVTQSPTHLIKTRGQQVTLRCSPKSGHDTVSWYQQALGQGPQFIFQYYEEEERQRGNFPDRFSGHQFPNYSSELNVNALLLGDSALYLCASSLAGRFDNEQFFGPGTRLTVL.

Here the CDR3 DNA reads TGTGCCAGCAAGTTAGGGACTAGCGCTCGCACAGATACGCAGTATTTT. This sequence encodes CASKLGTSARTDTQYF. The chain uses TRBV7-8 and TRBJ2-3; 10 bases are a match to TRBD2. The CDR3 has 16 residues. With 7 bases clipped from V and 1 base from J, the junction kept 8 bases outside the gene matches. Germline CDR1 and CDR2: SGHVS and FQNEAQ.

The chain links TRBV27 to TRBJ1-4; D possibly corresponds to TRBD1 (5 bases). This CDR3 comprises 15 residues. V lost 0 bases and J lost 3, with 8 bases in between. Germline V gene lookup returns CDR1 MNHEY and CDR2 SMNVEV (reference sequence). The CDR3 loop is CASSLSRGSNEKLFF. The CDR3 DNA reads as TGTGCCAGCAGTTTATCGCGGGGCTCTAATGAAAAACTGTTTTTT. Complete variable domain (other parts from reference TRBV27 and TRBJ1-4): EAQVTQNPRYLITVTGKKLTVTCSQNMNHEYMSWYRQDPGLGLRQIYYSMNVEVTDKGDVPEGYKVSRKEKRNFPLILESPSPNQTSLYFCASSLSRGSNEKLFFGSGTQLSVL.

The V call is TRBV5-6, the J call TRBJ2-5, with 7 bases matching TRBD2. The CDR3 has 14 residues. Trimming cost V 2 bases and J 5 bases; bases outside gene matches: 6. The germline gives CDR1 SGHDT, CDR2 YYEEEE. This CDR3 reads CASSFSSGKETQYF. The CDR3 region has the DNA TGTGCCAGCAGCTTCTCCAGCGGGAAGGAGACCCAGTACTTC.

The chain carries TRBV11-2 and TRBJ2-7, with D perhaps matching TRBD1 or TRBD2 (6 bases each). CDR1 is SGHAT, CDR2 FQNNGV, per germline. This CDR3 region has 16 residues. V lost 0 bases to trimming and J lost 3 bases, with 15 bases between them. CDR3: CASSLDTGPGVYEQYF. In DNA form, the CDR3 reads TGTGCCAGCAGCTTAGATACAGGGCCGGGGGTCTACGAGCAGTACTTC.

This sequence joins TRBV27 and TRBJ1-2; D might be TRBD1 (6 bases). Germline V gene data show CDR1 as MNHEY and CDR2 as SMNVEV (reference sequence). The CDR3 is 16 residues long. V lost 0 bases, J lost 4 bases, and 15 bases lay in between. CDR3 sequence reads: CASSLSAGTRIYGYTF. CDR3 coding DNA: TGTGCCAGCAGTTTATCGGCGGGGACACGAATCTATGGCTACACCTTC.

This clone was seen at least ten times. The chain links TRBV4-2 to TRBJ1-1; TRBD1 might be the D (5 bases). The CDR3 has 17 residues. V lost 3 bases and J lost 5, with 22 bases in between. Germline CDR1 and CDR2: LGHNA and YNFKEQ. The CDR3 spells CASSHRLGRRRMTEAFF. In nucleotides, the CDR3 is TGTGCCAGCAGCCACCGTTTGGGGCGCCGGAGGATGACTGAAGCTTTCTTT.

Here the CDR3 DNA reads TGCGCCAGCCCCGGGACAGGGGCCTACGAGCAGTACTTC. Translation gives CASPGTGAYEQYF. The gene calls are TRBV23-1 and TRBJ2-7, with TRBD1 identical over 10 bases. TRBV23-1 falls under the ORF class, with uncertain function. Trimming took 8 bases from V and 2 from J; bases not matched to a gene: 3. The CDR3 loop spans 13 amino acids.

This sequence joins TRBV14 and TRBJ2-2; no definite D call. Trimming cost V 0 bases and J 7 bases, with 9 bases left between them. CDR3 length: 14 residues. Looked up from germline, CDR1 is SGHDN and CDR2 is FVKESK. CDR3 in DNA: TGTGCCAGCAGCCAAGATATAATCCTCGGGGAGCTGTTTTTT. This encodes CASSQDIILGELFF.